This T cell receptor (beta chain) was observed in a study of T-cell reconstitution after alpha-beta-depleted transplantation in children. The TCRbeta library incorporated unique molecular identifiers. MiXCR was run by TCRdb on the PCR reads, yielding one entry per CDR3 protein. The sample contains fewer than 550,000 distinct CDR3 sequences, about an eighth of which appear only once. Study findings and constraints: At around two months after transplant, the alpha-beta T cells were reportedly derived from several hundred expanded clones that came from non-depleted graft cells. T-cell counts and diversity at one year following transplant were attributed mainly to newly produced T cells.

This clonotype came up many times. Antigen unknown. The ends were cut back, 3 bases at V and 0 bases at J, with 12 bases in the middle. CDR3 length: 16 residues. The genes are TRBV12-3 or TRBV12-4 and TRBJ1-5; D remains ambiguous. The receptor's source is a female patient younger than 10 who had a stem cell transplant for aplastic anemia, so the T cells may come from the graft donor. The specimen was PBMCs, mostly from graft donor cells, collected 180 days after TCRalphabeta/CD19-depleted stem cell transplant. The DNA of the CDR3 is TGTGCCAGCAGTTTGAGCAGGAGTCATAGCAATCAGCCCCAGCATTTT. As protein: CASSLSRSHSNQPQHF.